This entry is about one T cell receptor (beta chain). Its antigen is currently unknown. The germline CDR1 and CDR2 sequences are MNHEY and SMNVEV (reference sequence). Losses at the gene ends were 5 bases for V and 7 bases for J; bases not matched to a gene: 12. The CDR3 is 15 residues long. The source of the sample is a study of blood T cells in healthy people across ages. A second PCR of roughly 7 to 11 cycles used a sample-barcoded 5' primer and a J-beta primer mix. Each TCR beta cDNA got a 12-nucleotide random molecular identifier. TCRdb called the 5' RACE reads again in MiXCR, with one record for every CDR3 protein. This sample has roughly 1.6 million distinct CDR3 sequences, with about 31% found just once. Study results and limitations: Naive and antigen-experienced cells could not be conclusively compared, given unsorted PBMCs. Total diversity from one million sequenced T cells was likely underestimated.

The chain combines TRBV27 with TRBJ2-7; 9 bases agree with TRBD2. The receptor was isolated from a woman younger than 45 in good health. Sequencing was performed on blood. The CDR3 spells CASSVWTSDIGEQYF. DNA for the CDR3: TGTGCCAGCAGTGTATGGACTAGCGACATAGGTGAGCAGTACTTC.